These T cell receptor beta chains were read from a single sample in a study of cytomegalovirus exposure and HLA in healthy donors. Assay: immunoSEQ multiplex PCR; the TCRdb copy retains only in-frame clones and omits some. The profile shows approximately 160,000 clones, around nine tenths of them singletons. The sequencing sample was made of PBMCs. The receptors shown here come from a woman younger than 35 in good health and CMV-seronegative. Each CDR3 is given without its conserved first and last residue. The order of the fields is CDR3 protein, D gene, V gene. A D gene is named only where the DNA matches it firmly.

cdr3_aa: ASSSSYLSNQPQH
d_call: NA
v_call: TRBV7-2

cdr3_aa: ASSPRGSGSFGDTQY
d_call: TRBD2
v_call: TRBV4-3

cdr3_aa: ASSPGGWSTEAF
d_call: TRBD1
v_call: TRBV7-9

cdr3_aa: ASSVGSPQANSPLH
d_call: NA
v_call: TRBV9

cdr3_aa: ASSPSGTNEQY
d_call: NA
v_call: TRBV18

cdr3_aa: ASLAGDRPYEQY
d_call: TRBD2
v_call: TRBV5-4

cdr3_aa: ASTATHSGGPPYGYT
d_call: TRBD1
v_call: TRBV19

cdr3_aa: ASSVQGASEIHNEQF
d_call: TRBD1
v_call: TRBV9

cdr3_aa: ASSFPQGHEQY
d_call: NA
v_call: TRBV5-4

cdr3_aa: AGSGGTTYEQY
d_call: TRBD2
v_call: TRBV10-1

cdr3_aa: ASSPSTPTHYEQY
d_call: NA
v_call: TRBV7-6

cdr3_aa: ASSFNRDGYT
d_call: NA
v_call: TRBV7-2

cdr3_aa: AWAGQGEETQY
d_call: NA
v_call: TRBV30

cdr3_aa: ASSGSGNEQF
d_call: NA
v_call: TRBV27

cdr3_aa: SVQASGTYEQY
d_call: TRBD2
v_call: TRBV29-1

cdr3_aa: ASSYDGEVMNTEAF
d_call: NA
v_call: TRBV6-5

cdr3_aa: ASNWGQGNQPQH
d_call: TRBD1
v_call: TRBV28